Listed below are T cell receptor beta chains from one sample, sequenced in a study of blood T cell repertoires in COVID-19. Clones were read by immunoSEQ multiplex PCR, and TCRdb kept only the in-frame ones, dropping some. The table lists around 47,000 clones, roughly four fifths of them singletons. Input material: peripheral blood. The receptors stem from a man aged 65 to 79 with active COVID-19. CDR3s include the opening cysteine and the closing phenylalanine or tryptophan. Each record gives: J gene, D gene, CDR3 length, V gene, clone size, CDR3 DNA, CDR3 protein. The D gene is left open where the match is weak. Only part of the rows carry a size: once, few, many, or a class if the clone is expanded.

j_call: TRBJ2-4; d_call: -; cdr3_length: 14; v_call: TRBV19; clone_size: -; cdr3_nt: TGTGCCAGTAGCCAGCCGGGACACGCAAACATTCAGTACTTC; cdr3_aa: CASSQPGHANIQYF
j_call: TRBJ2-1; d_call: TRBD1; cdr3_length: 16; v_call: TRBV19; clone_size: -; cdr3_nt: TGTGCCAGTACCCTACAGGGGTTGGGGAACTACAATGAGCAGTTCTTC; cdr3_aa: CASTLQGLGNYNEQFF
j_call: TRBJ2-7; d_call: -; cdr3_length: 14; v_call: TRBV18; clone_size: -; cdr3_nt: TGTGCCAGCTCACCGGGGACACCTCCTAACGAGCAGTACTTC; cdr3_aa: CASSPGTPPNEQYF
j_call: TRBJ2-5; d_call: -; cdr3_length: 12; v_call: TRBV5-1; clone_size: once; cdr3_nt: TGCGCCAGCAGCTTGCCCGGGGAGACCCAGTACTTC; cdr3_aa: CASSLPGETQYF
j_call: TRBJ1-5; d_call: TRBD1; cdr3_length: 14; v_call: TRBV6-5; clone_size: -; cdr3_nt: TGTGCCAGCAGTCGACAGGGCCCGGGTCAGCCCCAGCATTTT; cdr3_aa: CASSRQGPGQPQHF
j_call: TRBJ2-4; d_call: -; cdr3_length: 19; v_call: TRBV5-1; clone_size: -; cdr3_nt: TGCGCCAGCAGCTTGGACGCGTTAAGACAGACACTAGCCAAAAACATTCAGTACTTC; cdr3_aa: CASSLDALRQTLAKNIQYF
j_call: TRBJ2-2; d_call: TRBD1; cdr3_length: 16; v_call: TRBV7-2; clone_size: -; cdr3_nt: TGTGCCAGCAGGGCTACGGGACAGGGTAACATCTGGGAGCTGTTTTTT; cdr3_aa: CASRATGQGNIWELFF
j_call: TRBJ1-1; d_call: -; cdr3_length: 13; v_call: TRBV7-2; clone_size: -; cdr3_nt: TGTGCCAGCAGCTTACCAGGGAACACTGAAGCTTTCTTT; cdr3_aa: CASSLPGNTEAFF
j_call: TRBJ1-1; d_call: TRBD1; cdr3_length: 13; v_call: TRBV29-1; clone_size: -; cdr3_nt: TGCAGCGTCAGTACAGGGGTTAGCACTGAAGCTTTCTTT; cdr3_aa: CSVSTGVSTEAFF
j_call: TRBJ1-5; d_call: -; cdr3_length: 15; v_call: TRBV7-9; clone_size: -; cdr3_nt: TGTGCCAGCAGCCCCTCGCACGGAGGAAATCAGCCCCAGCATTTT; cdr3_aa: CASSPSHGGNQPQHF
j_call: TRBJ1-4; d_call: -; cdr3_length: 14; v_call: TRBV3-1/TRBV3-2; clone_size: -; cdr3_nt: TGTGCCAGCAACAAAGGGGAGGCTAATGAAAAACTGTTTTTT; cdr3_aa: CASNKGEANEKLFF
j_call: TRBJ2-6; d_call: -; cdr3_length: 19; v_call: TRBV6-2/TRBV6-3; clone_size: few; cdr3_nt: TGTGCCAGCAGTTTGATCCTGGGGAGACCGAATACTGGGGCCAACGTCCTGACTTTC; cdr3_aa: CASSLILGRPNTGANVLTF
j_call: TRBJ2-2; d_call: -; cdr3_length: 15; v_call: TRBV6-1; clone_size: -; cdr3_nt: TGTGCCAGCAGTGAAGTGGGGGGAGGCACCGGGGAGCTGTTTTTT; cdr3_aa: CASSEVGGGTGELFF
j_call: TRBJ1-1; d_call: -; cdr3_length: 14; v_call: TRBV19; clone_size: few; cdr3_nt: TGTGCCAGTAGTATTGACGGAGGCCTTTATGAAGCTTTCTTT; cdr3_aa: CASSIDGGLYEAFF
j_call: TRBJ2-2; d_call: -; cdr3_length: 12; v_call: TRBV6-6; clone_size: -; cdr3_nt: TGTGCCATCAGACCCGGAGGCGGGGAGCTGTTTTTT; cdr3_aa: CAIRPGGGELFF